A selection of T cell receptor beta chains follows, all from one sample in a study of blood T cell repertoires in COVID-19. Assay used: immunoSEQ multiplex PCR; TCRdb lists only in-frame clones, some missing. The sample has fewer than 250,000 clones; 80% to 90% are singletons. Sequencing was performed on PBMCs or T cells enriched from blood (not recorded which). The receptors come from a woman aged 40 to 50 with acute COVID-19. CDR3s include the opening cysteine and the closing phenylalanine or tryptophan. D genes are given only for firm matches. Where a row states a size, it is once, few, many or the class of an expanded clone; other rows omit it.

J: TRBJ1-2
size: -
V: TRBV14
D: -
DNA: TGTGCCAGCAGCCAACAAAATAGTTTGAATGGCTACACCTTC
CDR3: CASSQQNSLNGYTF

J: TRBJ2-1
size: -
V: TRBV6-5
D: TRBD2
DNA: TGTGCCAGCAGTTCCCTAGCGGGGGGATCGAATGAGCAGTTCTTC
CDR3: CASSSLAGGSNEQFF

J: TRBJ1-4
size: -
V: TRBV7-8
D: -
DNA: TGTGCCAGCAGCTACAGGGTGTCGAAAGAAAAACTGTTTTTT
CDR3: CASSYRVSKEKLFF

J: TRBJ1-5
size: once
V: TRBV11-2
D: -
DNA: TGTGCCAGCAGCTTTAGACAGAATCAGCCCCAGCATTTT
CDR3: CASSFRQNQPQHF

J: TRBJ1-1
size: -
V: TRBV11-3
D: -
DNA: TGTGCCAGCAGCCCAAGGGGGGGTCTGGGCACTGAAGCTTTCTTT
CDR3: CASSPRGGLGTEAFF

J: TRBJ1-4
size: -
V: TRBV2
D: -
DNA: TGTGCCAGCAAGGGCTCCCGGACGGGGAATGAAAAACTGTTTTTT
CDR3: CASKGSRTGNEKLFF

J: TRBJ2-7
size: -
V: TRBV10-2
D: TRBD1
DNA: TGCGCCAGCGGAGAGACAGGGTATGGGTCCTACGAGCAGTACTTC
CDR3: CASGETGYGSYEQYF

J: TRBJ1-1
size: -
V: TRBV10-3
D: -
DNA: TGTGCCATCAGGAGGGACAACCAGAACACTGAAGCTTTCTTT
CDR3: CAIRRDNQNTEAFF

J: TRBJ2-6
size: -
V: TRBV14
D: TRBD1
DNA: TGTGCCAGCAGTGAGATAGGGGGCGCACTCTCTGGGGCCAACGTCCTGACTTTC
CDR3: CASSEIGGALSGANVLTF

J: TRBJ2-3
size: few
V: TRBV29-1
D: TRBD2
DNA: TGCAGCGCCACGATAGCGGGAGGGTTCACAGATACGCAGTATTTT
CDR3: CSATIAGGFTDTQYF

J: TRBJ1-1
size: -
V: TRBV4-2
D: TRBD1
DNA: TGTGCCAGCAGCCAGCCCCAGGGGGCGCTTGAAGCTTTCTTT
CDR3: CASSQPQGALEAFF

J: TRBJ2-4
size: -
V: TRBV7-9
D: TRBD1
DNA: TGTGCCAGCAGCCCTGGGACAGGGATAAACATTCAGTACTTC
CDR3: CASSPGTGINIQYF

J: TRBJ2-1
size: -
V: TRBV19
D: -
DNA: TGTGCCAGTAGTATAGGGCTCGGACTCGGGGGTGAGCAGTTCTTC
CDR3: CASSIGLGLGGEQFF